The 11 T cell receptor beta chains reported below all come from one sample, sequenced in a study of blood T cell repertoires in COVID-19. Assay: immunoSEQ multiplex PCR; the TCRdb copy retains only in-frame clones and omits some. The data hold 250,000 to 300,000 clones, with 75% to 90% observed a single time. Sequenced: peripheral blood. The receptors stem from a man between 60 and 75 years old who had recovered from COVID-19.

The V and J genes are TRBV7-9 and TRBJ2-3; TRBD2 aligns across 8 bases. The CDR3 contains 15 residues. From germline, CDR1 is SEHNR and CDR2 FQNEAQ (reference sequence). Germline trimming cut 4 bases from V and 1 base from J; bases unmatched to any gene: 4. The CDR3 DNA follows: TGTGCCAGCAGCTCCGGACTAGCTGGCACAGATACGCAGTATTTT. This translates into CASSSGLAGTDTQYF.

The chain links TRBV19 to TRBJ2-1, with D unclear. CDR1 LNHDA and CDR2 SQIVND come from the germline V gene (reference sequence). CDR3 length equals 16 residues. Trimming removed 5 bases from V and 2 bases from J, with 16 bases in between. CDR3 residues: CASSPPITVPYNEQFF. The CDR3 nucleotides are TGTGCCAGTAGTCCCCCTATCACGGTTCCCTACAATGAGCAGTTCTTC.

This clone has more than one count but fewer than ten. Different DNA sequences within this sample yield the same CDR3. This chain links TRBV27 with TRBJ1-5; D unresolved. The V and J ends lost 2 bases and 4 bases respectively, with 9 bases between them. The CDR3 sequence is 14 residues long. CDR1 MNHEY and CDR2 SMNVEV come from the germline V gene (reference sequence). The CDR3 DNA follows: TGTGCCAGCAGTTTAGTTCCGAGAAATCAGCCCCAGCATTTT. This gives the protein CASSLVPRNQPQHF.

The gene calls are TRBV7-9 and TRBJ2-7; 7 positions match TRBD2. After removal of 2 bases from V and 0 bases from J, the junction contained 4 bases not matched to a gene. This CDR3 has 15 amino acids. CDR1 is SEHNR and CDR2 is FQNEAQ in the germline V gene (reference sequence). The DNA for the CDR3 is TGTGCCAGCAGCTTACATAGCGGGCACTCCTACGAGCAGTACTTC. Amino acids: CASSLHSGHSYEQYF. The full variable domain, with the rest looked up from reference TRBV7-9 and TRBJ2-7, is DTGVSQNPRHKITKRGQNVTFRCDPISEHNRLYWYRQTLGQGPEFLTYFQNEAQLEKSRLLSDRFSAERPKGSFSTLEIQRTEQGDSAMYLCASSLHSGHSYEQYFGPGTRLTVT.

This clone turned up a few times. The chain links TRBV7-9 to TRBJ1-5, with D tentatively TRBD1 (6 bases). The V end was cut by 5 bases, the J end by 8 bases, with 19 bases between. CDR1 and CDR2 from the germline V gene are SEHNR and FQNEAQ (reference sequence). CDR3 size: 15 residues. The chain's CDR3 is CASSRGQLENEPQHF. CDR3 nucleotides: TGTGCCAGCAGCAGAGGACAGCTTGAAAATGAGCCCCAGCATTTT.

The sample holds one count of this clone. This chain connects TRBV4-1 to TRBJ2-2; TRBD1 agrees at 8 bases. V lost 2 bases to trimming and J lost 2 bases; unmatched junction nucleotides: 13. Per the germline V gene, CDR1 is MGHRA and CDR2 is YSYEKL. CDR3 size: 19 residues. CDR3 in DNA: TGCGCCAGCAGCCAATACCCAATAGGACAGGGCTCTAACACCGGGGAGCTGTTTTTT. It yields the protein CASSQYPIGQGSNTGELFF.

V and J are TRBV28 and TRBJ2-4; D is unclear. Trimming stripped 6 bases from V and 7 bases from J, with 13 bases between. CDR1 and CDR2 from the germline V gene are MDHEN and SYDVKM. CDR3 length: 13 residues. CDR3 loop: CASSLLTGNIQYF. CDR3 bases: TGTGCCAGCAGCCTTTTAACCGGGAACATTCAGTACTTC.

The genes are TRBV9 and TRBJ2-3, with 11 bases lining up with TRBD2. The germline gives CDR1 SGDLS, CDR2 YYNGEE. V dropped 4 bases and J dropped 5; count of bases not matched to a gene: 12. The CDR3 contains 17 residues. CDR3 residues: CASSPRGSGGAEDTQYF. CDR3 DNA sequence: TGTGCCAGCAGCCCCCGGGGTAGCGGGGGGGCCGAAGATACGCAGTATTTT.

This chain connects TRBV9 to TRBJ1-6, with TRBD1 matching over 7 bases. The junction had 1 base not matched to a gene; V was cut back by 3 bases and J by 4 bases. Germline V gene lookup returns CDR1 SGDLS and CDR2 YYNGEE. This CDR3 comprises 14 residues. The CDR3 DNA sequence: TGTGCCAGCAGCGAGGGACAGTATAATTCACCCCTCCACTTT. As protein: CASSEGQYNSPLHF.

The V gene is TRBV2, the J gene TRBJ1-4; 10 bases are shared with TRBD1. CDR1 is SNHLY, CDR2 FYNNEI, per germline. V shed 8 bases and J 7 bases; nucleotides not matched to a gene: 4. The CDR3 sequence is 13 residues long. CDR3 nucleotides: TGTGCCAGCGGGGGGGACAGGGGTGAAAAACTGTTTTTT. Translation: CASGGDRGEKLFF.

V gene TRBV20-1 combines with J gene TRBJ2-1; possible D gene TRBD1, 5 bases. The CDR3 loop spans 11 amino acids. The germline CDR1 and CDR2 sequences are DFQATT and SNEGSKA (reference sequence). The V end was cut by 3 bases, the J end by 9 bases, with 9 bases between. The CDR3 reads CSARTVSEQFF. The CDR3 region has the DNA TGCAGTGCTAGGACAGTTTCTGAGCAGTTCTTC.